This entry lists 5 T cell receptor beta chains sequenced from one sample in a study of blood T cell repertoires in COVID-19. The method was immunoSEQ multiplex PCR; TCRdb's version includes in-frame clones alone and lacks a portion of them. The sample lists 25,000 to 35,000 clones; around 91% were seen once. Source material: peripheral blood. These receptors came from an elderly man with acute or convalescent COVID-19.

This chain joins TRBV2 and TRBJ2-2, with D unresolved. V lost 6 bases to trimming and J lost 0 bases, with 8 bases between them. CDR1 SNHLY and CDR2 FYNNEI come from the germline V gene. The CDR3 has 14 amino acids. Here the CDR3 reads CASSRTTNTGELFF. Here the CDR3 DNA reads TGTGCCAGCAGCCGCACAACGAACACCGGGGAGCTGTTTTTT. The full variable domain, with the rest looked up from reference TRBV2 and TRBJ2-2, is EPEVTQTPSHQVTQMGQEVILRCVPISNHLYFYWYRQILGQKVEFLVSFYNNEISEKSEIFDDQFSVERPDGSNFTLKIRSTKLEDSAMYFCASSRTTNTGELFFGEGSRLTVL.

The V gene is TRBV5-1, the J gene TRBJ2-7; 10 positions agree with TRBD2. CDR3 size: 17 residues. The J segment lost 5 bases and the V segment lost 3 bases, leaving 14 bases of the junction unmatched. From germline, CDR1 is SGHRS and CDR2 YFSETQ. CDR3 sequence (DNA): TGCGCCAGCAGCTCCGGGGGGAGCGGGGGGGCGGTGGACGAGCAGTACTTC. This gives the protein CASSSGGSGGAVDEQYF.

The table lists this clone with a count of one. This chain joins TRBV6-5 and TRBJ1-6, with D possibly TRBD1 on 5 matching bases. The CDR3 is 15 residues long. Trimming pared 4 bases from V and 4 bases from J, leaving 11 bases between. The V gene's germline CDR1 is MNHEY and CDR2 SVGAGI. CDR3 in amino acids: CASSSGREYNSPLHF. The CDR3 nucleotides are TGTGCCAGCAGTTCGGGACGGGAGTATAATTCACCCCTCCACTTT.

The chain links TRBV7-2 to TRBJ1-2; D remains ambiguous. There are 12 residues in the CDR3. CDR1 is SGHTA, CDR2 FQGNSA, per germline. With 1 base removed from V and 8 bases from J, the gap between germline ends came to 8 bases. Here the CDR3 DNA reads TGTGCCAGCAGCTTAGGGGGAGGGGGCTACACCTTC. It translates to CASSLGGGGYTF.

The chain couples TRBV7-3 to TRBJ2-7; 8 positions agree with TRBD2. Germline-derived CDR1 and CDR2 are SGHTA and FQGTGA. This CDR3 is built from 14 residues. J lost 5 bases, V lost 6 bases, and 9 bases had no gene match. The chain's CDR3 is CASSPAGAKDEQYF. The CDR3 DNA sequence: TGTGCCAGCAGTCCAGCGGGGGCAAAGGACGAGCAGTACTTC.